The TCR beta chain described here comes from a study of Ad26.COV2.S vaccination and SARS-CoV-2 variants. Study at large: Ad26.COV2.S shots went into the muscle once or twice, 56 days apart.

The treatment denotes: some 19 received Ad26.COV2.S at low or high dose, single or two shots; roughly five received placebo; per-sample allocation not given. Day 63 after the first vaccine or placebo injection was the time point for sampling. TCRdb keeps only in-frame clones here, not all; method: immunoSEQ multiplex PCR. Of a few hundred thousand clones listed, around 90% are singletons. The CDR3 is made up of 16 amino acids. Germline assignment: CDR1 SGHVS and CDR2 FQNEAQ. Trimming took 5 bases from V and 5 from J; bases not matched to a gene: 12. This rearrangement joins TRBV7-8 to TRBJ2-5; 9 bases align to TRBD1. The sample was peripheral blood, taken in a trial of Ad26.COV2.S vaccine versus placebo. The sequence was obtained from a person between 18 and 59 years old who received the Ad26.COV2.S COVID-19 vaccine or a placebo. CDR3 sequence: CASSKSGTGFQETQYF. CDR3 nucleotide sequence: TGTGCCAGCAGCAAAAGCGGGACAGGGTTTCAGGAGACCCAGTACTTC.